What follows describes a single T cell receptor beta chain. The antigen is undetermined. The data are from a study of OX40 agonist ivuxolimab in advanced cancers. The method was immunoSEQ multiplex PCR; TCRdb's version includes in-frame clones alone and lacks a portion of them. The data show fewer than 70,000 clones, about 90% seen once. This CDR3 has 18 residues. Germline CDR1 and CDR2: SGHDT and YYEEEE. The ends lost 4 bases at V and 3 bases at J; junction bases unmatched: 16. Study results and limitations: CD4+ and CD8+ blood T cells expanded clonally by week 6 at 0.1 to 3.0 mg/kg. Nonresponders, in some cases, also had low normalized T-cell clonal expansion.

Samples were taken at baseline and on day 1 of cycles 4 and 7. Sequenced here: CD4+ or CD8+ T cells sorted from blood, sampled in a trial of the OX40 agonist ivuxolimab. This clonotype was obtained from an adult with an advanced solid tumor such as melanoma, head and neck, liver or kidney cancer. The genes are TRBV5-6 and TRBJ2-1, with TRBD2 matching over 7 bases. The CDR3 is CASSPLRASGRNYNEQFF. The CDR3 bases are TGTGCCAGCAGCCCTCTTCGCGCTAGCGGAAGAAACTACAATGAGCAGTTCTTC.